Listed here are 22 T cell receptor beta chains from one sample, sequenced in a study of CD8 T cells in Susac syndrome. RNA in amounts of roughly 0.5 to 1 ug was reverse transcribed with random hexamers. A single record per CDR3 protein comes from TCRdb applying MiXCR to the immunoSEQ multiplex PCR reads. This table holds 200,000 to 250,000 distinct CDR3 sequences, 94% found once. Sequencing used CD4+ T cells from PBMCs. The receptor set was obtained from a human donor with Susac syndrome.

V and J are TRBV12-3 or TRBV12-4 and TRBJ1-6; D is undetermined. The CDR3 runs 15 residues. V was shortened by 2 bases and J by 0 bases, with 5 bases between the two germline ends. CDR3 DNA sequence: TGTGCCAGCAGTTTAAAAAGCTCCTATAATTCACCCCTCCACTTT. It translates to CASSLKSSYNSPLHF.

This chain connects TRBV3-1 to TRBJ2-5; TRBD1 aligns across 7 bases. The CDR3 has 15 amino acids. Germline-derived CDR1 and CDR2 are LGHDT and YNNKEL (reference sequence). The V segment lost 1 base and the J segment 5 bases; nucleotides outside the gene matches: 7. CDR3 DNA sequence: TGTGCCAGCAGCCAAGTTCCGACAGGGTGGGAGACCCAGTACTTC. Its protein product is CASSQVPTGWETQYF.

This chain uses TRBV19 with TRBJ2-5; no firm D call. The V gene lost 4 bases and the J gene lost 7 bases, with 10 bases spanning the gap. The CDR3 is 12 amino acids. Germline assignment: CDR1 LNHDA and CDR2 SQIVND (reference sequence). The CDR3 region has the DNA TGTGCCAGTAGTAACCGGGTCGGGACCCAGTACTTC. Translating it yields CASSNRVGTQYF.

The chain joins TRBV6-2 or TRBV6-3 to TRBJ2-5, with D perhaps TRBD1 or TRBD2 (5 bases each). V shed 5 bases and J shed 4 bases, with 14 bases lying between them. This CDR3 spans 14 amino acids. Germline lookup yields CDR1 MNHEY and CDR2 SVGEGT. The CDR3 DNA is TGTGCCAGCAGTCCCCCGCCTGGGGGAGAGACCCAGTACTTC. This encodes CASSPPPGGETQYF.

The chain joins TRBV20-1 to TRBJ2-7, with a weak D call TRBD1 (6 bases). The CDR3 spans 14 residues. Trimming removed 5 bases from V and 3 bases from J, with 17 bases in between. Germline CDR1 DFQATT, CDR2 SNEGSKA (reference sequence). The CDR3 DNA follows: TGCAGTGCTGGGAACAGGGAAATAGGCTACGAGCAGTACTTC. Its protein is CSAGNREIGYEQYF.

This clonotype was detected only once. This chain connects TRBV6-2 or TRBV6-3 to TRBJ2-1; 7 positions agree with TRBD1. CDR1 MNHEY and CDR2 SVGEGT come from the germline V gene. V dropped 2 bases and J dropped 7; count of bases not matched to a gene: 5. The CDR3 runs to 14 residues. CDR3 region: CASSYRQGWNEQFF. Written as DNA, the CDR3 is TGTGCCAGCAGTTACCGACAGGGATGGAATGAGCAGTTCTTC.

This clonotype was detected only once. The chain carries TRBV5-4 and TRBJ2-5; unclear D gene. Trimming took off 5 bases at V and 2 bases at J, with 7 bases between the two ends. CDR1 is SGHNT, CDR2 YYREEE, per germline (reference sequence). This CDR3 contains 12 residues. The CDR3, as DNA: TGTGCCAGCAGGCAAGAACAAGAGACCCAGTACTTC. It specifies CASRQEQETQYF.

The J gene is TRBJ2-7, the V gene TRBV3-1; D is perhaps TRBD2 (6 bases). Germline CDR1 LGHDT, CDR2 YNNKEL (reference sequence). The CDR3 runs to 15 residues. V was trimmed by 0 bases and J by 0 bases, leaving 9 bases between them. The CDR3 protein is CASSQEGLISYEQYF. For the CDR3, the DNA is TGTGCCAGCAGCCAAGAAGGACTAATCTCCTACGAGCAGTACTTC.

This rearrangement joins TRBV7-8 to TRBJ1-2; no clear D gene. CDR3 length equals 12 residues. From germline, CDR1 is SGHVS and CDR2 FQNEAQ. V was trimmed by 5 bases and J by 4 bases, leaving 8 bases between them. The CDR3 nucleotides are TGTGCCAGCAGCCTAGGGATCTATGGCTACACCTTC. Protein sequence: CASSLGIYGYTF.

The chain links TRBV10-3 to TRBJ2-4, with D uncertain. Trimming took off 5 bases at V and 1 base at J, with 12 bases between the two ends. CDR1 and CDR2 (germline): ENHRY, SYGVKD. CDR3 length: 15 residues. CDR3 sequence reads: CAISSPTLAKNIQYF. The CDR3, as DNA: TGTGCCATCAGTTCACCCACGCTCGCCAAAAACATTCAGTACTTC.

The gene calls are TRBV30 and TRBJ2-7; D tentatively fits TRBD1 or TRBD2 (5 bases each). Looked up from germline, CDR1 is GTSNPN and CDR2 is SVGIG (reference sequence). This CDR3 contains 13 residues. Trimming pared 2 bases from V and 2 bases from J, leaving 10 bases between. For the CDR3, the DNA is TGTGCCTGGAGTCGGGACCGGACCTACGAGCAGTACTTC. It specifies CAWSRDRTYEQYF.

The CDR3 reads CASSVSQGPYNEQFF. The DNA of the CDR3 is TGTGCCAGCAGCGTAAGTCAGGGTCCCTACAATGAGCAGTTCTTC. This chain connects TRBV9 to TRBJ2-1; D might be TRBD1 (5 bases). Germline V CDR1 and CDR2: SGDLS, YYNGEE. The CDR3 is made up of 15 amino acids. V lost 1 base to trimming and J lost 2 bases, with 10 bases between them.

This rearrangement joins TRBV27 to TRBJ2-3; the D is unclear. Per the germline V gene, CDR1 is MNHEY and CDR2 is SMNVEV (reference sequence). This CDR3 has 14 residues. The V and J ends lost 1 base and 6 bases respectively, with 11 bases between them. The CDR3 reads CASSLLSGRDTQYF. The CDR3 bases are TGTGCCAGCAGTTTATTATCCGGGCGGGATACGCAGTATTTT.

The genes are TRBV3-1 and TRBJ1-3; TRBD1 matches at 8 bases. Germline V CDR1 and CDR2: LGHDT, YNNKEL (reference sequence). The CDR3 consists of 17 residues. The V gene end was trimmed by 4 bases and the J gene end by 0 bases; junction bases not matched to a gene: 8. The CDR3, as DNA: TGTGCCAGCAGCCGGCCGGGACAGGTGCGCTCTGGAAACACCATATATTTT. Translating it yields CASSRPGQVRSGNTIYF.

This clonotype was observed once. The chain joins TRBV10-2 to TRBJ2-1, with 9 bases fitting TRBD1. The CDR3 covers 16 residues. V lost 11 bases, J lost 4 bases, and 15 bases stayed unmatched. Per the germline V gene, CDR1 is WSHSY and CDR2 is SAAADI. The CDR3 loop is CARSRGQTGGYNEQFF. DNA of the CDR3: TGCGCCCGTTCCAGGGGGCAGACAGGGGGATACAATGAGCAGTTCTTC.

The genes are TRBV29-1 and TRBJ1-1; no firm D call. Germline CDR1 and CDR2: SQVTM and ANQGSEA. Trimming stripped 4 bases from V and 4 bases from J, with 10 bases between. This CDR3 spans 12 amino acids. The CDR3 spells CSVGPQSTEAFF. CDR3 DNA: TGCAGCGTTGGCCCTCAGAGCACTGAAGCTTTCTTT.

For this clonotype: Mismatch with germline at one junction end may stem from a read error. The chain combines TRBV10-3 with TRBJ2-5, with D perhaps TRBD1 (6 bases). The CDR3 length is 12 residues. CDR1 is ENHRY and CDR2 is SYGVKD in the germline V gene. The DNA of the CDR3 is TGTGCCACCAGTGGACAGTTCGAAACCCAGTACTTC. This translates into CATSGQFETQYF.

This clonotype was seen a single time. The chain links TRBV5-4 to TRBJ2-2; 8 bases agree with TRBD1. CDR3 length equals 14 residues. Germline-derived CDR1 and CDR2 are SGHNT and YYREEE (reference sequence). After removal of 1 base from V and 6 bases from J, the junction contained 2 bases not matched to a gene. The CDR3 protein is CASSLNRGAGELFF. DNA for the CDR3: TGTGCCAGCAGCTTGAACAGGGGGGCCGGGGAGCTGTTTTTT.

The CDR3, as DNA: TGTGCGGGGCAGCGGGGGTTTGATGGCTACACCTTC. The encoded protein is CAGQRGFDGYTF. V usage is TRBV30 and J usage is TRBJ1-2; possibly TRBD1 for D (5 bases). Germline CDR1 reads GTSNPN; CDR2 reads SVGIG (reference sequence). The CDR3 is 12 amino acids.

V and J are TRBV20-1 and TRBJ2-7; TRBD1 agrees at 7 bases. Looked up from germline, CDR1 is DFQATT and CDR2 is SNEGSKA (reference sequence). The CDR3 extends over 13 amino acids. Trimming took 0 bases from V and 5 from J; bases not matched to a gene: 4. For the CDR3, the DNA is TGCAGTGCTAGAGATGACAGGGCAGACGAGCAGTACTTC. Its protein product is CSARDDRADEQYF.

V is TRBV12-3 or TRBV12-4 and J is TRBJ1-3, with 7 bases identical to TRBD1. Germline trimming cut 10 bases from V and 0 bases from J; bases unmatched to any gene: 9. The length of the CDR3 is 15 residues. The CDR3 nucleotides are TGTGCCACCGTGGGACAGATGGTCTCTGGAAACACCATATATTTT. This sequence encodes CATVGQMVSGNTIYF.

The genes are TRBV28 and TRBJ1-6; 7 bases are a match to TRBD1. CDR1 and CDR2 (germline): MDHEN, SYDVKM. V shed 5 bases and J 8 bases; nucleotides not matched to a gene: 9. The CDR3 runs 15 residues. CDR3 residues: CASSVGTAGHSPLHF. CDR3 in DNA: TGTGCCAGCAGTGTGGGGACAGCCGGACATTCACCCCTCCACTTT.